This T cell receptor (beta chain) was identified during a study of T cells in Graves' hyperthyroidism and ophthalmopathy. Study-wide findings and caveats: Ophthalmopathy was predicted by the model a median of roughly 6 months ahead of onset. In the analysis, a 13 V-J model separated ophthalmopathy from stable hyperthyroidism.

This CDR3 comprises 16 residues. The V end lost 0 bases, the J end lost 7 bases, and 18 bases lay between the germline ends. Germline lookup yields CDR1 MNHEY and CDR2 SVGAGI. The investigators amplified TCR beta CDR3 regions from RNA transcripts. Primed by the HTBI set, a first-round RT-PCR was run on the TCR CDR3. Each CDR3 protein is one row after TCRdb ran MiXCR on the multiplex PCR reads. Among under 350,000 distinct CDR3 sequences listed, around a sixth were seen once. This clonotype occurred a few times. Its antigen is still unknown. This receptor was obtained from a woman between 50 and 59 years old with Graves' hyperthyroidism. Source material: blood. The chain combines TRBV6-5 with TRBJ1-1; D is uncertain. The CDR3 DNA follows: TGTGCCAGCAGTTACTCAGAGGGTTCGGCGCTAAATGAAGCTTTCTTT. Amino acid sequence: CASSYSEGSALNEAFF.